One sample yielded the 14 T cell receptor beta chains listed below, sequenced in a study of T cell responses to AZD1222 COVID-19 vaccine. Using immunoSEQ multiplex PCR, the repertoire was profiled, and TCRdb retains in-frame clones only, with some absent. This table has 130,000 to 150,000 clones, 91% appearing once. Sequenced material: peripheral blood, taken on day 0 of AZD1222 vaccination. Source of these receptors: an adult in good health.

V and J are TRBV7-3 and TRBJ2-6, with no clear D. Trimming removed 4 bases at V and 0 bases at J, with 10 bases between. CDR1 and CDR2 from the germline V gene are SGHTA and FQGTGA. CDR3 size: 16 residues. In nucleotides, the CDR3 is TGTGCCAGCAGCTCCCCGCCGCACTCTGGGGCCAACGTCCTGACTTTC. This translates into CASSSPPHSGANVLTF.

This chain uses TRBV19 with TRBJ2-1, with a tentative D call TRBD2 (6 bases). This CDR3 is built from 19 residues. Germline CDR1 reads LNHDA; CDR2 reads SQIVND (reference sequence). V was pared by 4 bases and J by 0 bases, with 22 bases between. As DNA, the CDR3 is TGTGCCAGTAGTACCCTCTGGGATCGGGGGAGATCCTCCTACAATGAGCAGTTCTTC. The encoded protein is CASSTLWDRGRSSYNEQFF.

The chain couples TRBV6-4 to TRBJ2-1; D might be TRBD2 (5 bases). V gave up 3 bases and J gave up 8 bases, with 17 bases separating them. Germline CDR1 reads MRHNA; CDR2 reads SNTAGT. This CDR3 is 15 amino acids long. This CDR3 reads CASSESSGESDEQFF. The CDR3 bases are TGTGCCAGCAGTGAATCGAGCGGCGAGAGTGATGAGCAGTTCTTC.

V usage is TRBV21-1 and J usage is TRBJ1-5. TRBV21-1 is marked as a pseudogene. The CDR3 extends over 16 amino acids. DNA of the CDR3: TGTGCCAGCACCAGCCGGAGGGCTCGACCCTATCAGCCCCAGCATTTT. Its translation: CASTSRRARPYQPQHF.

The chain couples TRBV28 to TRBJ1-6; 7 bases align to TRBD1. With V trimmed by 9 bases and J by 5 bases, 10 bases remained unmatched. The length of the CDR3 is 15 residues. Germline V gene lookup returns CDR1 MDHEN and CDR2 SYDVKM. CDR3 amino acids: CARHAGGSHNSPLHF. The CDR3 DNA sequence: TGTGCCAGACATGCAGGGGGTTCTCATAATTCACCCCTCCACTTT. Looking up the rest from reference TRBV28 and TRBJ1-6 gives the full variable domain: DVKVTQSSRYLVKRTGEKVFLECVQDMDHENMFWYRQDPGLGLRLIYFSYDVKMKEKGDIPEGYSVSREKKERFSLILESASTNQTSMYLCARHAGGSHNSPLHFGNGTRLTVT.

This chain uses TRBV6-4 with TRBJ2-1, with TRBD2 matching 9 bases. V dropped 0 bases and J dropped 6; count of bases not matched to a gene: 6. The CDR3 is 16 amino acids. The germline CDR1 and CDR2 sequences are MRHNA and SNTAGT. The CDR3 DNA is TGTGCCAGCAGTGACTCGGGGCTAGCGGGGATCAATGAGCAGTTCTTC. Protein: CASSDSGLAGINEQFF.

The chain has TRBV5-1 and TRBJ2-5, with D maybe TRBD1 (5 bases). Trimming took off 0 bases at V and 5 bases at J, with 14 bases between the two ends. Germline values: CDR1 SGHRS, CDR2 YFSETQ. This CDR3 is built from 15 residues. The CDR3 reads CASSLGGSLAETQYF. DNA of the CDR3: TGCGCCAGCAGCTTGGGGGGCTCTCTGGCGGAGACCCAGTACTTC. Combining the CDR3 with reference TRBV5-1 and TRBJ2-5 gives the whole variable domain KAGVTQTPRYLIKTRGQQVTLSCSPISGHRSVSWYQQTPGQGLQFLFEYFSETQRNKGNFPGRFSGRQFSNSRSEMNVSTLELGDSALYLCASSLGGSLAETQYFGPGTRLLVL.

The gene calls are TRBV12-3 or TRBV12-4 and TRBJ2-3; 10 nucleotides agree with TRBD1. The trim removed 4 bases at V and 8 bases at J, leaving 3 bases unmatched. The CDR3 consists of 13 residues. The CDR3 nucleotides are TGTGCCAGCAGTTGGACAGGGGGGGCTACGCAGTATTTT. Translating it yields CASSWTGGATQYF.

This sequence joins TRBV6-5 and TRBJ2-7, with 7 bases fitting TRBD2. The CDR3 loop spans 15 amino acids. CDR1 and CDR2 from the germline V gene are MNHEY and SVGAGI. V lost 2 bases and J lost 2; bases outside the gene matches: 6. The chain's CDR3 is CASSYSWEGTYEQYF. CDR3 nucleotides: TGTGCCAGCAGTTACAGTTGGGAGGGAACCTACGAGCAGTACTTC.

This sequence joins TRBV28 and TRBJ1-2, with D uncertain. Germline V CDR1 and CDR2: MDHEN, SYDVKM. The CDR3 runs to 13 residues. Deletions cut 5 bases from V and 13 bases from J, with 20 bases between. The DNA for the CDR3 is TGTGCCAGCAGTCCCCGTCGGGTCGGGTTCTCCACCTTC. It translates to CASSPRRVGFSTF.

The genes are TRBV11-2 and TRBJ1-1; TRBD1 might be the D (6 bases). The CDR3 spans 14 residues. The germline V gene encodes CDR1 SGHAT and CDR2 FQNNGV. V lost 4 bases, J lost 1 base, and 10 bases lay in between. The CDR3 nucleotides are TGTGCCAGCAGCTCCCGACAGGCGAACACTGAAGCTTTCTTT. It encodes CASSSRQANTEAFF.

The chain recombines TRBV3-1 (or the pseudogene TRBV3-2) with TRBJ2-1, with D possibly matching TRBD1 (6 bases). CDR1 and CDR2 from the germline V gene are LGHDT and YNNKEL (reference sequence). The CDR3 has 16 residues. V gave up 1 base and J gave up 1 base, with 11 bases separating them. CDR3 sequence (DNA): TGTGCCAGCAGCCAAGGGTTACAGGGATCCTACAATGAGCAGTTCTTC. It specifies CASSQGLQGSYNEQFF.

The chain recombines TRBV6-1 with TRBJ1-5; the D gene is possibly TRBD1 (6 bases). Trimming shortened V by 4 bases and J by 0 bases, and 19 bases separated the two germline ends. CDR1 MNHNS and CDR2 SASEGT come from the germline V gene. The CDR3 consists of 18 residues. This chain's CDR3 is CASSVGTRVYHSNQPQHF. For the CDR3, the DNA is TGTGCCAGCAGTGTAGGGACACGGGTATACCATAGCAATCAGCCCCAGCATTTT.

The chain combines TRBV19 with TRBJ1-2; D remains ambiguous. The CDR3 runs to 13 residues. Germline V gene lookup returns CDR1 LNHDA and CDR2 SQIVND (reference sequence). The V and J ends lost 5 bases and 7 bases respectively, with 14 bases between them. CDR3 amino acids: CASSPTPSAGYTF. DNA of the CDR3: TGTGCCAGTAGTCCTACCCCAAGTGCTGGCTACACCTTC.